This is a list of T cell receptor beta chains from one sample in a study of blood T cell repertoires in COVID-19. Method: immunoSEQ multiplex PCR; TCRdb's copy keeps in-frame clones and lacks some. Seen here are around 360,000 clones, about 90% observed once, and the top ten hold roughly 2%. The sample taken for sequencing was PBMCs or T cells enriched from blood (not recorded which). The receptor source for this set is a man in his forties in a cohort exposed to, infected with or recovered from COVID-19 (not recorded which). The CDR3 runs from the conserved cysteine through the conserved F or W. The D gene is left open where the match is weak. Expanded clones get a size class; other rows say once, few or many, or leave the size out.

v_gene	d_gene	abundance	j_gene	CDR3nt	CDR3aa
TRBV19	TRBD2	.	TRBJ2-3	TGTGCCAGTAGTATAGTGGGACTAGCGGGGATCACAGATACGCAGTATTTT	CASSIVGLAGITDTQYF
TRBV5-1	TRBD2	.	TRBJ2-1	TGCGCCAGCAGCCTACTAGCGGGAGGGAACTATGAGCAGTTCTTC	CASSLLAGGNYEQFF
TRBV6-5	TRBD1	once	TRBJ1-5	TGTGCCAGCAGTCCGGGACAGTGGAATCAGCCCCAGCATTTT	CASSPGQWNQPQHF
TRBV7-9	TRBD1	.	TRBJ1-5	TGTGCCAGCAGCAATTCGGACAGGGCTAATCAGCCCCAGCATTTT	CASSNSDRANQPQHF
TRBV18	.	.	TRBJ1-5	TGTGCCAGCTCGGGGGGATTGGGCTCTGGCAATCAGCCCCAGCATTTT	CASSGGLGSGNQPQHF
TRBV18	.	.	TRBJ2-1	TGTGCCAGCTCACCTTTGGCGGGGAACAATGAGCAGTTCTTC	CASSPLAGNNEQFF
TRBV28	TRBD1	.	TRBJ1-2	TGTGCCAGCAGCCCTCCGGGACAGGGCCACTATGGCTACACCTTC	CASSPPGQGHYGYTF
TRBV5-8	.	.	TRBJ1-1	TGTGCCAGCAGCCACCTCTTAGGAGAGAACACTGAAGCTTTCTTT	CASSHLLGENTEAFF
TRBV7-2	.	.	TRBJ1-2	TGTGCCAGCAGCCCCGCTTTGGGCCACTATGGCTACACCTTC	CASSPALGHYGYTF
TRBV3-1/TRBV3-2	.	few	TRBJ1-6	TGTGCCAGCAGCCAAGGTCGGGAAGTGCGGAATTCACCCCTCCACTTT	CASSQGREVRNSPLHF
TRBV11-2	.	.	TRBJ1-2	TGTGCCAGCAGCTTGACAGGTCTGGAGGGCTACACCTTC	CASSLTGLEGYTF
TRBV18	.	.	TRBJ2-1	TGTGCCAGCTCACGAAAAGCCGACAATGAGCAGTTCTTC	CASSRKADNEQFF
TRBV27	.	once	TRBJ1-6	TGTGCCAGCAGGTACAAAGGGAGCTCCTATAATTCACCCCTCCACTTT	CASRYKGSSYNSPLHF
TRBV5-1	TRBD1	.	TRBJ1-1	TGCGCCAGCGTACAGCTCCCGGGACAGATGAACACTGAAGCTTTCTTT	CASVQLPGQMNTEAFF
TRBV6-1	.	few	TRBJ1-1	TGTGCCAGCAGTGACAGGGGGAACACTGAAGCTTTCTTT	CASSDRGNTEAFF
TRBV28	TRBD1	.	TRBJ2-5	TGTGCCAGCAGTTTAGGACAGGGGAGGGGAGAGACCCAGTACTTC	CASSLGQGRGETQYF
TRBV5-4	TRBD1	.	TRBJ1-4	TGTGCCAGCAGCTCCCGACAGGGGCAAGATGAAAAACTGTTTTTT	CASSSRQGQDEKLFF
TRBV5-1	TRBD2	.	TRBJ2-1	TGCGCCAGCAGCCCGGGACTAGGGTGGGATGAGCAGTTCTTC	CASSPGLGWDEQFF
TRBV4-1	TRBD2	.	TRBJ2-1	TGCGCCAGCAGCCAGAAGAGAAGCTGGACTAGCGGGCATAGCTCCTACAATGAGCAGTTCTTC	CASSQKRSWTSGHSSYNEQFF
TRBV18	TRBD1	.	TRBJ1-2	TGTGCCAGCTCTCAAGGACAGGGGGCGGAAGGCTACACCTTC	CASSQGQGAEGYTF
TRBV6-5	.	.	TRBJ2-7	TGTGCCAGCAGTCGACAGACAGCCTCCTACGAGCAGTACTTC	CASSRQTASYEQYF
TRBV6-1	.	.	TRBJ1-2	TGTGCCAGCAGTGAACTCCGACAGCAGGCTAACTATGGCTACACCTTC	CASSELRQQANYGYTF
TRBV19	.	.	TRBJ2-6	TGTGCCAGTAGTCCAGGCTCTGGGGCCAACGTCCTGACTTTC	CASSPGSGANVLTF
TRBV11-1	TRBD2	.	TRBJ2-1	TGTGCCAGCAGCCTTCCCACTAGCGGGATGGCTGGTGAGCAGTTCTTC	CASSLPTSGMAGEQFF
TRBV7-2	TRBD2	.	TRBJ2-2	TGTGCCAGCAGCTTCTCATTCCCTAGCGGGAACGCGAACACCGGGGAGCTGTTTTTT	CASSFSFPSGNANTGELFF
TRBV19	.	.	TRBJ1-5	TGTGCCAGTATGAGCTGGGGCCAAAATCAGCCCCAGCATTTT	CASMSWGQNQPQHF
TRBV4-1	TRBD1	few	TRBJ2-3	TGCGCCAGCAGCGTCACACCCGGGGGACAGGGCACAGATACGCAGTATTTT	CASSVTPGGQGTDTQYF
TRBV5-4	.	.	TRBJ2-7	TGTGCCAGCAGCCGGGACAACTCCTACGAGCAGTACTTC	CASSRDNSYEQYF
TRBV2	.	few	TRBJ1-1	TGTGCCAGCAGATACAGGGAGGGGGATGAAGCTTTCTTT	CASRYREGDEAFF
TRBV18	.	.	TRBJ2-7	TGTGCCAGCTCACCATATTCCTCCTGGACTTCATACGAGCAGTACTTC	CASSPYSSWTSYEQYF
TRBV3-1/TRBV3-2	TRBD1	.	TRBJ2-1	TGTGCCAGCAACCACCCACAGGGGAGCTCCTACAATGAGCAGTTCTTC	CASNHPQGSSYNEQFF
TRBV5-1	TRBD1	few	TRBJ1-5	TGCGCCAGCAGCTTGGAACAGGGGAGCAATCAGCCCCAGCATTTT	CASSLEQGSNQPQHF
TRBV27	TRBD1	.	TRBJ1-2	TGTGCCAGCAGTATCAGGGGGCAGTCCGGCTACACCTTC	CASSIRGQSGYTF
TRBV6-1	.	.	TRBJ1-2	TGTGCCAGCAGTGAAGGGTTAACGGGCACCTTC	CASSEGLTGTF
TRBV15	TRBD1	few	TRBJ1-4	TGTGCCACCAGCACCCGGACAGGCCAGGAAAAACTGTTTTTT	CATSTRTGQEKLFF
TRBV30	.	.	TRBJ2-7	TGTGCCTGGAGTGTAAGGACCGGGATTTTCTCCTACGAGCAGTACTTC	CAWSVRTGIFSYEQYF
TRBV9	.	.	TRBJ2-3	TGTGCCAGCAGCCGGAACATAGGGGTCACAGATACGCAGTATTTT	CASSRNIGVTDTQYF
TRBV13	TRBD1	.	TRBJ2-1	TGTGCCAGCAGCTCCGGGACAGGGGGGAAAGCATACAATGAGCAGTTCTTC	CASSSGTGGKAYNEQFF
TRBV2	TRBD1	.	TRBJ1-2	TGTGCCAGCGGGACAGGGGGCCATGGCTACACCTTC	CASGTGGHGYTF